A single sample gave rise to the 5 T cell receptor beta chains below, sequenced in a study of Tregs in tolerant kidney transplant recipients. The data were produced by immunoSEQ multiplex PCR, yet TCRdb's version contains in-frame clones alone and is incomplete. This listing includes around 30,000 clones. Recipients received nonmyeloablative bone marrow transplants from related graft donors, with transient mixed chimerism. The material was CD4+ T cells from blood (PBMCs), obtained 24 months after the transplant. These receptors came from a human patient who received a combined kidney and bone marrow transplant. The graft donor may have contributed some T cells.

With respect to this clone: The read terminates 3 residues before the CDR3 end, so the remaining end is supplied by the germline J gene. This rearrangement joins TRBV20-1 to TRBJ2-3; D perhaps matches TRBD2 (6 bases). V was clipped by 6 bases and J by 0 bases, with 13 bases between them. Germline V lookup: CDR1 DFQATT, CDR2 SNEGSKA (reference sequence). The CDR3 runs to 14 residues. The CDR3 reads CSAAGLGSTDTQYF. CDR3 DNA, as far as it was read: TGCAGTGCCGCGGGACTGGGTAGCACAGATACG.

As to this clone: The read is 3 residues too short to cover the CDR3 end, so that end is filled in from the germline J gene. V usage is TRBV7-3 and J usage is TRBJ2-5; TRBD1 matches at 8 bases. Germline-derived CDR1 and CDR2 are SGHTA and FQGTGA. V lost 0 bases to trimming and J lost 1 base; unmatched junction nucleotides: 4. This CDR3 comprises 16 residues. This CDR3 is CASSLTPGGLQETQYF. CDR3 bases read: TGTGCCAGCAGCTTAACCCCAGGGGGCCTCCAAGAGACC.

As regards this clone: Read coverage stops 3 residues before the CDR3 terminus; the germline J gene supplies the remainder. The V call is TRBV5-4, the J call TRBJ1-2; unclear D gene. The length of the CDR3 is 16 residues. Germline loops: CDR1 SGHNT, CDR2 YYREEE (reference sequence). Between the trimmed V and J ends, which lost 0 bases and 0 bases, there was a span of 12 bases. CDR3 DNA, as far as it was read: TGTGCCAGCAGCTTGGAGTCAGGAAGTACTAACTATGGC. This gives the protein CASSLESGSTNYG. The CDR3, in full, reads CASSLESGSTNYGYTF. The full variable domain, completed using reference TRBV5-4 and TRBJ1-2, is ETGVTQSPTHLIKTRGQQVTLRCSSQSGHNTVSWYQQALGQGPQFIFQYYREEENGRGNFPPRFSGLQFPNYSSELNVNALELDDSALYLCASSLESGSTNYGYTFGSGTRLTVV.

This CDR3 reads CSAIGRGQETQYF. The CDR3 DNA, read in part, is TGCAGTGCTATTGGCAGGGGGCAAGAGACC. The V call is TRBV20-1, the J call TRBJ2-5; 7 nucleotides match TRBD1. The CDR3 end falls 3 residues outside the read, so it is completed with the germline J gene. The CDR3 extends over 13 amino acids. The germline V gene has CDR1 DFQATT and CDR2 SNEGSKA (reference sequence). The V gene end was trimmed by 4 bases and the J gene end by 2 bases; junction bases not matched to a gene: 4.

Comment on this clone: The CDR3 end falls 3 residues outside the read, so it is completed with the germline J gene. The chain recombines TRBV20-1 with TRBJ2-1; the match to TRBD2 covers 9 bases. This CDR3 has 14 residues. After removal of 0 bases from V and 3 bases from J, the junction contained 0 bases not matched to a gene. The germline gives CDR1 DFQATT, CDR2 SNEGSKA (reference sequence). The CDR3 bases that were read are TGCAGTGCTAGAGAGACTAGCGGCTACAATGAG. Its translation: CSARETSGYNE. The complete CDR3 reads CSARETSGYNEQFF.